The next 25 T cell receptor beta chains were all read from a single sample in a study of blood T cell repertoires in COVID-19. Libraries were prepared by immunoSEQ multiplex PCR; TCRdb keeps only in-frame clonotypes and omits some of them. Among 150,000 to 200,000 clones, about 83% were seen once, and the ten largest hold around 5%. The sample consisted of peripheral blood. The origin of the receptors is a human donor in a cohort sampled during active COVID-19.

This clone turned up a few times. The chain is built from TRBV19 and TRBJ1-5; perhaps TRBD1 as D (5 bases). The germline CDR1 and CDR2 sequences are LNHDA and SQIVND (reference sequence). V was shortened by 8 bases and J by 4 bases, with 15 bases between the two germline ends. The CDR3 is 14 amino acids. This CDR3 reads CASDPQGPNQPQHF. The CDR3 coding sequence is TGTGCCAGTGATCCCCAGGGCCCTAATCAGCCCCAGCATTTT.

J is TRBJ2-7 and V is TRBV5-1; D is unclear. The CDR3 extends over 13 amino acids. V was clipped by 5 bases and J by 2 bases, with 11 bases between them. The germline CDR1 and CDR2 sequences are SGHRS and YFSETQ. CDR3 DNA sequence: TGCGCCAGCAGATTAACAGTAACCTACGAGCAGTACTTC. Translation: CASRLTVTYEQYF.

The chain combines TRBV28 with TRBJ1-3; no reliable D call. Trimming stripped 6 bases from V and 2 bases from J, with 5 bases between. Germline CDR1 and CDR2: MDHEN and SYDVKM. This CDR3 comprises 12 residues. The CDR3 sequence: CASRPTGNTIYF. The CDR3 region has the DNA TGTGCCAGCAGACCTACTGGAAACACCATATATTTT.

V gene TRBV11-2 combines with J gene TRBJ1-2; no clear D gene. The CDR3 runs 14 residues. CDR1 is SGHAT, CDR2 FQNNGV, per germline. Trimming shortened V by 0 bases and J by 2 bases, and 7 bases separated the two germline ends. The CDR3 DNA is TGTGCCAGCAGCTTAGATAACACCAACTATGGCTACACCTTC. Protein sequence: CASSLDNTNYGYTF.

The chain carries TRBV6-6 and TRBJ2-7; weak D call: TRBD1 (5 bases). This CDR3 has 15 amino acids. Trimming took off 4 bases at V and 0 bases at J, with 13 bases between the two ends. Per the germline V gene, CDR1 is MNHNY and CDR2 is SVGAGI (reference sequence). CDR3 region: CASSSQGISSYEQYF. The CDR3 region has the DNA TGTGCCAGCAGTTCCCAGGGTATTTCCTCCTACGAGCAGTACTTC.

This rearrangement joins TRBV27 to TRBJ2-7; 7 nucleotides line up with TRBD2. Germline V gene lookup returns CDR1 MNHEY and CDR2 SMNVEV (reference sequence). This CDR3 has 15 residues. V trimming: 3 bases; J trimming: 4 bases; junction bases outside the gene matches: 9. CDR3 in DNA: TGTGCCAGCAGTTTCCTCGGACTAGGAGGATACGAGCAGTACTTC. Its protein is CASSFLGLGGYEQYF.

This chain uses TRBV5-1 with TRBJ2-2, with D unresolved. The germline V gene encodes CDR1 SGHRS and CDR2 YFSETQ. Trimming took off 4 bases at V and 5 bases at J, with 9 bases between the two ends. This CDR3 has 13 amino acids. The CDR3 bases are TGCGCCAGCAGCCCTAGTGTAACCGGGGAGCTGTTTTTT. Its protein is CASSPSVTGELFF.

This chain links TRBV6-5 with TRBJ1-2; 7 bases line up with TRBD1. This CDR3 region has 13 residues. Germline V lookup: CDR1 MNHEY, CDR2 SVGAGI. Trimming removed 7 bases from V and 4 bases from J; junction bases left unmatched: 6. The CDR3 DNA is TGTGCCAGCAAGATACAGGGGACCTATGGCTACACCTTC. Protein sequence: CASKIQGTYGYTF.

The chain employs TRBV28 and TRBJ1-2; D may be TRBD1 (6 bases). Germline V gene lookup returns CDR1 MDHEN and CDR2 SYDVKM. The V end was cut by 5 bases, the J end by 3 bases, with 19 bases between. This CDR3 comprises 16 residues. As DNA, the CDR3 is TGTGCCAGCAGTCTCGACAGGCGGCCATCTTACTATGGCTACACCTTC. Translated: CASSLDRRPSYYGYTF.

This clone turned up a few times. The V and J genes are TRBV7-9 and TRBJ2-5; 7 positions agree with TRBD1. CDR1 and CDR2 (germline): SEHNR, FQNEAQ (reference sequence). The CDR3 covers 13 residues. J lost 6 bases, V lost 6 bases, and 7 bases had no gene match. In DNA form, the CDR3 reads TGTGCCAGCAGTCGTGACAGGGAAAAGACCCAGTACTTC. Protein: CASSRDREKTQYF.

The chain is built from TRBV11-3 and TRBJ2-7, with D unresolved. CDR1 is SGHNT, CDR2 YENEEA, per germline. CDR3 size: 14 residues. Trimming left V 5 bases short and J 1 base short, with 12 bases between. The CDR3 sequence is CASSALAGSYEQYF. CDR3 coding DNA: TGTGCCAGCAGCGCATTAGCCGGGTCCTACGAGCAGTACTTC.

The CDR3 is CASSSQTGPKNTEAFF. The CDR3 nucleotides are TGTGCCAGCAGCTCGCAGACAGGACCAAAGAACACTGAAGCTTTCTTT. The genes are TRBV7-9 and TRBJ1-1, with TRBD1 as a possible D gene (6 bases). Germline lookup yields CDR1 SEHNR and CDR2 FQNEAQ (reference sequence). This CDR3 is built from 16 residues. Trimming stripped 4 bases from V and 1 base from J, with 16 bases between. The variable domain in full, completed from reference TRBV7-9 and TRBJ1-1, reads DTGVSQNPRHKITKRGQNVTFRCDPISEHNRLYWYRQTLGQGPEFLTYFQNEAQLEKSRLLSDRFSAERPKGSFSTLEIQRTEQGDSAMYLCASSSQTGPKNTEAFFGQGTRLTVV.

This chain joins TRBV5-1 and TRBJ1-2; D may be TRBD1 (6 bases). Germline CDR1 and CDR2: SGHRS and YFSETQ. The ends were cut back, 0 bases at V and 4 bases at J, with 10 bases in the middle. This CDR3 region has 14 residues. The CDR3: CASSLGTALYGYTF. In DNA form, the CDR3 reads TGCGCCAGCAGCTTGGGGACAGCCCTCTATGGCTACACCTTC.

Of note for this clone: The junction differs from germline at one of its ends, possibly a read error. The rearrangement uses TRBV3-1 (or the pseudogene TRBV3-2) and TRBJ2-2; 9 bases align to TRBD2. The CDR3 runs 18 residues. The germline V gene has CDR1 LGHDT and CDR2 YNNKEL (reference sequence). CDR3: CATSNRPFAGGHIGELFF. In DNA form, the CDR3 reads TGTGCCACCAGCAATCGACCTTTCGCGGGGGGGCATATCGGGGAGCTGTTTTTT.

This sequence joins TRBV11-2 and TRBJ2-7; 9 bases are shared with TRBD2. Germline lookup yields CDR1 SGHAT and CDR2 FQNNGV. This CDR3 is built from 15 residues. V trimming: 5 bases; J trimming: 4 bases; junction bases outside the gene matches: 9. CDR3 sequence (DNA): TGTGCCAGCAGCCCCTATCGACTAGCGGTTTACGAGCAGTACTTC. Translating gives CASSPYRLAVYEQYF.

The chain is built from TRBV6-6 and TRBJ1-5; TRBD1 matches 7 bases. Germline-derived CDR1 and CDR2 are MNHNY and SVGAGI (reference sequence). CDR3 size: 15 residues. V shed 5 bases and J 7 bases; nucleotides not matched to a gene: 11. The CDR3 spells CASSSNKGAGQPQHF. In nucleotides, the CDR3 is TGTGCCAGCAGTAGTAATAAGGGGGCAGGACAGCCCCAGCATTTT.

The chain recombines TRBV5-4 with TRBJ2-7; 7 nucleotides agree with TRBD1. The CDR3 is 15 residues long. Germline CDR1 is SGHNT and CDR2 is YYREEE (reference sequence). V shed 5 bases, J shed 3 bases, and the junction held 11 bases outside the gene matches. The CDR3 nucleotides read TGTGCCAGCAGTCCCCGACAGGGAAGTGGCTACGAGCAGTACTTC. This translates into CASSPRQGSGYEQYF. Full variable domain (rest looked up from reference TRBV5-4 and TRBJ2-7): ETGVTQSPTHLIKTRGQQVTLRCSSQSGHNTVSWYQQALGQGPQFIFQYYREEENGRGNFPPRFSGLQFPNYSSELNVNALELDDSALYLCASSPRQGSGYEQYFGPGTRLTVT.

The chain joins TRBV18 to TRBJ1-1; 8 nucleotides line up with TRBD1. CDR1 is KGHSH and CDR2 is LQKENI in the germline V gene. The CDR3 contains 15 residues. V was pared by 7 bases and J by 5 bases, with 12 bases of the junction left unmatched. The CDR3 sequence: CASWGSRTGRTEAFF. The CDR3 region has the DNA TGTGCCAGCTGGGGTTCACGGACAGGGAGGACTGAAGCTTTCTTT.

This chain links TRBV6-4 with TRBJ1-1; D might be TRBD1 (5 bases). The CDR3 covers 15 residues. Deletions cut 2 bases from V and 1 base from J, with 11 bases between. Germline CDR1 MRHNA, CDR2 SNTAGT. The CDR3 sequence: CASSDVQGPNTEAFF. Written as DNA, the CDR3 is TGTGCCAGCAGTGACGTCCAGGGCCCGAACACTGAAGCTTTCTTT.

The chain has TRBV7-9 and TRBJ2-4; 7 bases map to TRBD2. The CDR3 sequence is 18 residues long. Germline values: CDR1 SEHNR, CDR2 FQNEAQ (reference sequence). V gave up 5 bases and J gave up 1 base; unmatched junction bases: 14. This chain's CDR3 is CASSQGLGQQSAKNIQYF. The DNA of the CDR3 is TGTGCCAGCAGCCAAGGACTAGGTCAGCAGTCGGCCAAAAACATTCAGTACTTC.

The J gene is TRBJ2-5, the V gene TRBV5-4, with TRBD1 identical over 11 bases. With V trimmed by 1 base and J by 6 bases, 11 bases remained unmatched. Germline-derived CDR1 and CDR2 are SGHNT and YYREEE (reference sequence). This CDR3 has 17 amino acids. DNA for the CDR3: TGTGCCAGCAGCTTGTTGATAGGACAGGGGGCGCGAAAGACCCAGTACTTC. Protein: CASSLLIGQGARKTQYF.

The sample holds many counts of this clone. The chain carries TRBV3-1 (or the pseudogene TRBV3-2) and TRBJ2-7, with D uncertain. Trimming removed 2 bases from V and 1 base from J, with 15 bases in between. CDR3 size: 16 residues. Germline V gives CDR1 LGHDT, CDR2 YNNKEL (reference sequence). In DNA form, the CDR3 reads TGTGCCAGCAGCCAATCACGACTTCTGCGATCCTACGAGCAGTACTTC. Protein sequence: CASSQSRLLRSYEQYF.

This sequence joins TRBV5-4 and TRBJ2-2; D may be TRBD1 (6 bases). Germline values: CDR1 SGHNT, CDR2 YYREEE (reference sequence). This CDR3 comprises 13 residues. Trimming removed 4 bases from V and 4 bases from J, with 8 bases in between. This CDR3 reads CASSLDSTGELFF. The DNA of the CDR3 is TGTGCCAGCAGCCTGGACAGCACCGGGGAGCTGTTTTTT.

The CDR3 is CASSEELAGGTHNEQFF. The DNA of the CDR3 is TGTGCCAGCAGTGAGGAACTAGCGGGAGGTACTCACAATGAGCAGTTCTTC. The V call is TRBV2, the J call TRBJ2-1; 12 nucleotides line up with TRBD2. Per the germline V gene, CDR1 is SNHLY and CDR2 is FYNNEI. Trimming at V came to 3 bases and at J to 5 bases, leaving 8 bases not matched to a gene. The CDR3 covers 17 residues.

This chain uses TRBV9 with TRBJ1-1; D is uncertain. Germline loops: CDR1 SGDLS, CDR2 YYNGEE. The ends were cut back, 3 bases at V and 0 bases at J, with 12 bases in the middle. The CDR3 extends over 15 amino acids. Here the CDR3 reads CASSADGLMNTEAFF. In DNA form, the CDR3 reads TGTGCCAGCAGCGCCGACGGACTGATGAACACTGAAGCTTTCTTT.